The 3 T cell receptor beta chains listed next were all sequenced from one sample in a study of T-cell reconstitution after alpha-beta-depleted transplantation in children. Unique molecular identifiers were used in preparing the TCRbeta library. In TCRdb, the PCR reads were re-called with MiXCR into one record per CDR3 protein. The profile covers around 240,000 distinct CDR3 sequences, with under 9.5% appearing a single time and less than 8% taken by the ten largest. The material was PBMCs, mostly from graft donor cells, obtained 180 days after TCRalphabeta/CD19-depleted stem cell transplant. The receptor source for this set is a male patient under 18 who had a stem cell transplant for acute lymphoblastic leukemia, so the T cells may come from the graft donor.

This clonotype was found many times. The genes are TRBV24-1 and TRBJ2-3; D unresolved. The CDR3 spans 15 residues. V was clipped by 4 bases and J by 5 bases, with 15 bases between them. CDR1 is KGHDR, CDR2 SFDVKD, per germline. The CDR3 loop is CATSDPRTALDTQYF. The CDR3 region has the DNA TGTGCCACCAGTGACCCAAGGACCGCTTTAGATACGCAGTATTTT.

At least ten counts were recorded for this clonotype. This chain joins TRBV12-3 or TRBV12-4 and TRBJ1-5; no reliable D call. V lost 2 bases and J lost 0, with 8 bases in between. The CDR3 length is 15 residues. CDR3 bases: TGTGCCAGCAGTTTACGAACGGCTAGCAATCAGCCCCAGCATTTT. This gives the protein CASSLRTASNQPQHF.

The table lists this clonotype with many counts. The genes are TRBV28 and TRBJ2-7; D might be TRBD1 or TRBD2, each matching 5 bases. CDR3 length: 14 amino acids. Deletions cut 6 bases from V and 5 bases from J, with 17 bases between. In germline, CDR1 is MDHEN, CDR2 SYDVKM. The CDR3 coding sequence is TGTGCCAGCAGCCCGACTAACAGGAGACACGAGCAGTACTTC. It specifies CASSPTNRRHEQYF.